The 2 T cell receptor beta chains given below trace back to one sample, sequenced in a study of T-cell reconstitution after alpha-beta-depleted transplantation in children. Preparing the TCRbeta library involved the use of unique molecular identifiers. TCRdb analysed the PCR reads with MiXCR anew, one entry per CDR3 protein. Of 580,000 or so distinct CDR3 sequences in the sample, 23% were seen once. Sequenced here: PBMCs, mostly from graft donor cells, sampled 360 days after TCRalphabeta/CD19-depleted stem cell transplant. The receptors originated from a boy in the first two years of life who had a stem cell transplant for acute myeloid leukemia, so the T cells may come from the graft donor.

This clonotype was detected ten times or more. This sequence joins TRBV5-1 and TRBJ1-5, with TRBD1 matching 8 bases. The CDR3 is made up of 15 amino acids. After removal of 4 bases from V and 4 bases from J, the junction contained 7 bases not matched to a gene. Germline lookup yields CDR1 SGHRS and CDR2 YFSETQ. The CDR3 bases are TGCGCCAGCAGCCTGACAGGGGAAGGGAATCAGCCCCAGCATTTT. Amino acids: CASSLTGEGNQPQHF.

The chain recombines TRBV4-1 with TRBJ2-3, with 8 bases identical to TRBD2. With 1 base clipped from V and 3 bases from J, the junction kept 9 bases outside the gene matches. The germline V gene has CDR1 MGHRA and CDR2 YSYEKL. The CDR3 has 17 amino acids. The CDR3 here is CASSQVFLAGETDTQYF. In nucleotides, the CDR3 is TGCGCCAGCAGCCAAGTGTTCCTAGCGGGCGAAACAGATACGCAGTATTTT.